These T cell receptor beta chains were read from a single sample in a study of shared clonotypes between healthy human individuals. The table came from immunoSEQ multiplex PCR; TCRdb's copy has only in-frame clones and leaves some out. The sample contains about 1,800,000 clones, around 96% of which appear only once. Sample: naive CD8+ T cells sorted from blood. The receptors were sampled from a man aged 18-30 years in good health. The CDR3 runs from the conserved cysteine through the conserved F or W. A D gene is named only where the DNA matches it firmly. Expanded clones get a size class; other rows say once, few or many, or leave the size out.

>TRBD2|TRBV27|-|TRBJ2-7
TGTGCCAGCAGGTGGCGGGGGGGGTTAACCTACGAGCAGTACTTC
CASRWRGGLTYEQYF
>TRBD2|TRBV7-9|-|TRBJ2-5
TGTGCCAGCAGCTTCGGACTAGCGGGAGCCCAAGAGACCCAGTACTTC
CASSFGLAGAQETQYF
>-|TRBV20-1|-|TRBJ2-7
TGCAGTGCCCGGGACTCCTACGAGCAGTACTTC
CSARDSYEQYF
>-|TRBV27|-|TRBJ1-6
TGTGCCAGCGGCGACGAGTTGGGGTCACCCCTCCACTTT
CASGDELGSPLHF
>-|TRBV7-8|-|TRBJ2-7
TGTGCCAGCAGCTTCCACAGTTCCTACGAGCAGTACTTC
CASSFHSSYEQYF
>-|TRBV30|-|TRBJ2-2
TGTGCCTGGAGTGGGGCGGGCGACACCGGGGAGCTGTTTTTT
CAWSGAGDTGELFF
>-|TRBV5-1|few|TRBJ2-4
TGCGCCAGCAGCTTAGGGAGTGCAGGGGAGGACATTCAGTACTTC
CASSLGSAGEDIQYF
>-|TRBV30|-|TRBJ1-1
TGTGCCTGTGACTCGGGGCCCCCTGAAGCTTTCTTT
CACDSGPPEAFF
>TRBD2|TRBV10-3|-|TRBJ2-1
TGTGCCATCACCGCACTAGCGGGAGGTTCAGATGAGCAGTTCTTC
CAITALAGGSDEQFF
>-|TRBV19|-|TRBJ1-1
TGTGCCAGTAGTATGTGGAACACTGAAGCTTTCTTT
CASSMWNTEAFF
>-|TRBV4-2|once|TRBJ1-6
TGTGCCAGCAGCCAAGATCCATTGGATTCACCCCTCCACTTT
CASSQDPLDSPLHF
>TRBD1|TRBV29-1|-|TRBJ2-7
TGCAGCGTTGGTCAGACGGGACAGGGGGCCTACGAGCAGTACTTC
CSVGQTGQGAYEQYF
>-|TRBV4-1|-|TRBJ1-4
TGCGCCAGCAGCCAAGTAGCCCGGTCCGAAGGGAATGAAAAACTGTTTTTT
CASSQVARSEGNEKLFF
>TRBD1|TRBV27|-|TRBJ1-4
TGTGCCAGCACGTGGACAGGGGGCGATGAAAAACTGTTTTTT
CASTWTGGDEKLFF
>-|TRBV11-2|-|TRBJ2-7
TGTGCCAGCAGCTCCACGTCCTACGAGCAGTACTTC
CASSSTSYEQYF
>-|TRBV7-8|-|TRBJ2-3
TGTGCCAGCAGCTTAGAAGGGCTTGGGCCGGATACGCAGTATTTT
CASSLEGLGPDTQYF
>-|TRBV27|once|TRBJ2-7
TGTGCCAGCAGCGCCGGGACGGGCTACGAGCAGTACTTC
CASSAGTGYEQYF
>-|TRBV27|-|TRBJ2-3
TGTGCCAGCAGTTCCTGGACCCTGCAAGATACGCAGTATTTT
CASSSWTLQDTQYF
>TRBD2|TRBV30|-|TRBJ2-7
TGTGCCTGGAACGGCGGGACTAGCGGGGGCCCCGAGCAGTACTTC
CAWNGGTSGGPEQYF
>-|TRBV7-9|-|TRBJ2-7
TGTGCCAGCAGCTTACTTGTTAGGAGCTCCTACGAGCAGTACTTC
CASSLLVRSSYEQYF
>-|TRBV29-1|once|TRBJ2-7
TGCAGCGTTGAAGATGAGTGGGGAGAAGCCCCCTACGAGCAGTACTTC
CSVEDEWGEAPYEQYF
>-|TRBV4-3|-|TRBJ2-7
TGCGCCAGCAGCCAAGATACGGGCTCCTACGAGCAGTACTTC
CASSQDTGSYEQYF
>-|TRBV28|once|TRBJ2-7
TGTGCCAGCAGAGCCCTCACAGGGATTGAGCAGTACTTC
CASRALTGIEQYF
>TRBD1|TRBV6-5|once|TRBJ1-2
TGTGCCAGCAGCCAAAGGACAGGTGGCTACACCTTC
CASSQRTGGYTF
>-|TRBV7-9|once|TRBJ1-6
TGTGCCAGCAGCTTAGCGGGGCCCGGTAATTCACCCCTCCACTTT
CASSLAGPGNSPLHF
>TRBD1|TRBV29-1|-|TRBJ1-1
TGCAGCGCAACAGGGGGCGGTGGTACTGAAGCTTTCTTT
CSATGGGGTEAFF
>-|TRBV19|-|TRBJ2-7
TGTGCCAGTAGCACGGACTCCCTCGAGCAGTACTTC
CASSTDSLEQYF
>TRBD2|TRBV4-1|-|TRBJ2-1
TGCGCCAGCAGCCAAGTGGGCTTTAGCGGGAGATATGAGCAGTTCTTC
CASSQVGFSGRYEQFF
>TRBD2|TRBV4-3|-|TRBJ2-7
TGCGCCAGCAGCCAAGAATTCCTAGCGGGAGAGAGCTACGAGCAGTACTTC
CASSQEFLAGESYEQYF
>-|TRBV5-1|-|TRBJ2-3
TGCGCCAGCAGCTTGAATGGGGCCCCAATCACAGATACGCAGTATTTT
CASSLNGAPITDTQYF
>-|TRBV6-5|-|TRBJ1-1
TGTGCCAGCAGTTACTCGTTTGGGCCAAACACTGAAGCTTTCTTT
CASSYSFGPNTEAFF
>-|TRBV29-1|-|TRBJ2-7
TGCAGCGTTGAAGACGGATCCTACGAGCAGTACTTC
CSVEDGSYEQYF
>-|TRBV6-5|-|TRBJ2-1
TGTGCCAGCAGTTACATGGAGGGCTCCTACAATGAGCAGTTCTTC
CASSYMEGSYNEQFF
>-|TRBV6-6|-|TRBJ2-7
TGTGCCAGCAGTTACTCGACCCCTCTCTCCTACGAGCAGTACTTC
CASSYSTPLSYEQYF
>TRBD1|TRBV6-1|-|TRBJ2-2
TGTGCCAGCAGTGAGTGGGACAGGGAGGGCACCGGGGAGCTGTTTTTT
CASSEWDREGTGELFF
>TRBD2|TRBV27|-|TRBJ2-2
TGTGCCAGCACCCATCTTGAGGTAGCGGGGACCGGGGAGCTGTTTTTT
CASTHLEVAGTGELFF
>-|TRBV28|few|TRBJ1-2
TGTGCCAGCAGTTTCCTCCAATCGGGGGGACACTATGGCTACACCTTC
CASSFLQSGGHYGYTF
>TRBD2|TRBV5-1|-|TRBJ2-7
TGCGCCAGCAGCCAGTGGGGGGGAACCCCTTCCGAGCAGTACTTC
CASSQWGGTPSEQYF
>-|TRBV30|-|TRBJ2-1
TGTGCCTGGACTCCGACAGGACTCTCCTACAATGAGCAGTTCTTC
CAWTPTGLSYNEQFF
>-|TRBV4-3|-|TRBJ2-5
TGCGCCAGCAGCCAAGATTGGAGGGGGGGGAATCCTCAAGAGACCCAGTACTTC
CASSQDWRGGNPQETQYF
>-|TRBV29-1|-|TRBJ2-7
TGCAGCGTTGAGACTAGGGACACACGGGACTACGAGCAGTACTTC
CSVETRDTRDYEQYF
>TRBD2|TRBV19|-|TRBJ2-5
TGTGCCAGTAGTGCGACTAGCGGGAGGGAGACCCAGTACTTC
CASSATSGRETQYF
>-|TRBV15|once|TRBJ1-2
TGTGCCACCGGAACGTGGGAACATGGCTACACCTTC
CATGTWEHGYTF
>-|TRBV10-2|-|TRBJ2-5
TGCGCCAGCAGTGGAATTACCGAGACCCAGTACTTC
CASSGITETQYF
>-|TRBV18|-|TRBJ2-7
TGTGCCAGCTCACCACCGGGTCGTCTGATTGGTCGCGAGCAGTACTTC
CASSPPGRLIGREQYF
>-|TRBV7-6|-|TRBJ2-2
TGTGCCAGCAGCCCTACCAAAGGGGCCCTCACCGGGGAGCTGTTTTTT
CASSPTKGALTGELFF
>-|TRBV4-3|once|TRBJ1-1
TGCGCCAGCAGCCAAGAGGAGGTGGGGGTCACTGAAGCTTTCTTT
CASSQEEVGVTEAFF
>-|TRBV4-1|-|TRBJ2-1
TGCGCCAGCAGCCAAGACCGGGGCGGGGATGAGCAGTTCTTC
CASSQDRGGDEQFF